The 16 T cell receptor beta chains reported below all come from one sample, sequenced in a study of shared clonotypes between healthy human individuals. The protocol was immunoSEQ multiplex PCR, while the TCRdb copy is restricted to in-frame clones and leaves out a portion. This sample has 600,000 or so clones, with about 95% found just once. The naive CD8 population came from CD45RO-negative cells selected for CCR7, without terminally differentiated effector memory CD45RA+ cells. Sequenced input: naive CD8+ T cells sorted from blood. These receptors all come from a woman aged 25-40 years in good health.

This chain joins TRBV10-2 and TRBJ2-2; no firm D call. Trimming stripped 2 bases from V and 0 bases from J, with 13 bases between. Per the germline V gene, CDR1 is WSHSY and CDR2 is SAAADI. The CDR3 runs 17 residues. The chain's CDR3 is CASSESRISPNTGELFF. The DNA of the CDR3 is TGCGCCAGCAGTGAGAGCAGGATCAGCCCGAACACCGGGGAGCTGTTTTTT.

This clone appeared once. This chain links TRBV6-4 with TRBJ1-1, with D unresolved. This CDR3 is built from 10 residues. Germline assignment: CDR1 MRHNA and CDR2 SNTAGT. With 4 bases removed from V and 5 bases from J, the gap between germline ends came to 2 bases. CDR3 sequence reads: CASSVTEAFF. The CDR3 DNA sequence: TGTGCCAGCAGTGTTACTGAAGCTTTCTTT.

V is TRBV5-6 and J is TRBJ2-2; 9 nucleotides align to TRBD1. With 1 base clipped from V and 7 bases from J, the junction kept 11 bases outside the gene matches. CDR3 size: 17 residues. The V gene's germline CDR1 is SGHDT and CDR2 YYEEEE. In DNA form, the CDR3 reads TGTGCCAGCAGCTTGCTGGGACAGGGTTTGATTATCGGGGAGCTGTTTTTT. Amino acid sequence: CASSLLGQGLIIGELFF.

V and J are TRBV19 and TRBJ2-2; 10 nucleotides agree with TRBD2. V dropped 6 bases and J dropped 0; count of bases not matched to a gene: 1. CDR3 size: 15 residues. Germline V gives CDR1 LNHDA, CDR2 SQIVND (reference sequence). CDR3 bases: TGTGCCAGTAGACTAGCGGGAACGAACACCGGGGAGCTGTTTTTT. It encodes CASRLAGTNTGELFF. Based on the CDR3 plus reference TRBV19 and TRBJ2-2, the full variable domain is DGGITQSPKYLFRKEGQNVTLSCEQNLNHDAMYWYRQDPGQGLRLIYYSQIVNDFQKGDIAEGYSVSREKKESFPLTVTSAQKNPTAFYLCASRLAGTNTGELFFGEGSRLTVL.

The chain has TRBV9 and TRBJ2-7; weak D call: TRBD1 (6 bases). V lost 4 bases and J 4 bases, leaving 18 bases between the germline ends. The CDR3 consists of 15 residues. The V gene's germline CDR1 is SGDLS and CDR2 YYNGEE. The CDR3 sequence: CASSPSPRQDYEQYF. CDR3 coding DNA: TGTGCCAGCAGCCCAAGTCCTCGACAGGATTACGAGCAGTACTTC.

This chain uses TRBV5-1 with TRBJ2-7, with 10 nucleotides matching TRBD2. From germline, CDR1 is SGHRS and CDR2 YFSETQ. The CDR3 has 18 residues. V trimming: 4 bases; J trimming: 2 bases; junction bases outside the gene matches: 15. CDR3 sequence: CASSRKNLAGGPPYEQYF. In nucleotides, the CDR3 is TGCGCCAGCAGCCGAAAGAATTTAGCGGGAGGACCCCCCTACGAGCAGTACTTC.

The rearrangement uses TRBV5-5 and TRBJ1-5; 7 bases fit TRBD1. The CDR3 contains 14 residues. Per germline, CDR1 SGHKS and CDR2 YYEKEE (reference sequence). V dropped 1 base and J dropped 6; count of bases not matched to a gene: 4. In nucleotides, the CDR3 is TGTGCCAGCAGCTTGAACAGGGGCGCTCAGCCCCAGCATTTT. Residues: CASSLNRGAQPQHF. The variable domain in full, completed from reference TRBV5-5 and TRBJ1-5, reads DAGVTQSPTHLIKTRGQQVTLRCSPISGHKSVSWYQQVLGQGPQFIFQYYEKEERGRGNFPDRFSARQFPNYSSELNVNALLLGDSALYLCASSLNRGAQPQHFGDGTRLSIL.

This chain joins TRBV28 and TRBJ1-1, with D possibly matching TRBD1 (6 bases). Per germline, CDR1 MDHEN and CDR2 SYDVKM. The CDR3 loop spans 14 amino acids. The germline V and J ends were trimmed by 2 bases and 3 bases, with 10 bases remaining between them. CDR3 bases: TGTGCCAGCAGTTTAACGGCAGGGGACACTGAAGCTTTCTTT. The encoded protein is CASSLTAGDTEAFF.

The chain has TRBV28 and TRBJ2-5; the D gene is possibly TRBD2 (6 bases). V shed 3 bases and J shed 2 bases, with 13 bases lying between them. CDR3 length: 15 amino acids. Germline CDR1 and CDR2: MDHEN and SYDVKM. Written as DNA, the CDR3 is TGTGCCAGCAGTTTGATTAGGGCGGGGCAAGAGACCCAGTACTTC. This translates into CASSLIRAGQETQYF. Combining the CDR3 with reference TRBV28 and TRBJ2-5 gives the whole variable domain DVKVTQSSRYLVKRTGEKVFLECVQDMDHENMFWYRQDPGLGLRLIYFSYDVKMKEKGDIPEGYSVSREKKERFSLILESASTNQTSMYLCASSLIRAGQETQYFGPGTRLLVL.

The V call is TRBV5-4, the J call TRBJ2-3; D uncertain. Per germline, CDR1 SGHNT and CDR2 YYREEE (reference sequence). This CDR3 contains 11 residues. V was pared by 7 bases and J by 3 bases, with 6 bases between. Written as DNA, the CDR3 is TGTGCCAGCCACACGACAGATACGCAGTATTTT. Translated, it gives CASHTTDTQYF.

This chain joins TRBV19 and TRBJ2-7; perhaps TRBD1 as D (6 bases). The CDR3 sequence is 14 residues long. The V end was cut by 5 bases, the J end by 3 bases, with 14 bases between. Looked up from germline, CDR1 is LNHDA and CDR2 is SQIVND (reference sequence). CDR3 residues: CASSVRDTVYEQYF. In nucleotides, the CDR3 is TGTGCCAGTAGTGTTCGGGACACCGTCTACGAGCAGTACTTC.

The V gene is TRBV4-1, the J gene TRBJ1-2; D remains unclear. In germline, CDR1 is MGHRA, CDR2 YSYEKL. The CDR3 is made up of 15 amino acids. V dropped 0 bases and J dropped 8 bases, with 16 bases sitting between them. This chain's CDR3 is CASSQDDLDGWGYTF. CDR3 nucleotides: TGCGCCAGCAGCCAAGATGACTTGGACGGCTGGGGCTACACCTTC.

The chain recombines TRBV6-6 with TRBJ1-1; D gene ambiguous. Germline CDR1 MNHNY, CDR2 SVGAGI (reference sequence). V was shortened by 2 bases and J by 1 base, with 5 bases between the two germline ends. There are 13 residues in the CDR3. The CDR3 loop is CASSYSQNTEAFF. The CDR3 coding sequence is TGTGCCAGCAGTTACAGCCAGAACACTGAAGCTTTCTTT.

CDR3 loop: CASSDGLAGGRPYNEQFF. The CDR3, as DNA: TGTGCCAGCAGTGATGGACTAGCGGGAGGCCGGCCCTACAATGAGCAGTTCTTC. The rearrangement joins TRBV2 to TRBJ2-1, with 14 bases that match TRBD2. Looked up from germline, CDR1 is SNHLY and CDR2 is FYNNEI. With V trimmed by 3 bases and J by 2 bases, 6 bases remained unmatched. The CDR3 sequence is 18 residues long.

The chain employs TRBV4-1 and TRBJ2-1; D is perhaps TRBD2 (6 bases). Germline V lookup: CDR1 MGHRA, CDR2 YSYEKL. The CDR3 consists of 17 residues. Trimming removed 0 bases from V and 4 bases from J, with 16 bases in between. CDR3 DNA: TGCGCCAGCAGCCAAGAACGCGGCGCGGGATTATACAATGAGCAGTTCTTC. Its translation is CASSQERGAGLYNEQFF.

The rearrangement links TRBV19 to TRBJ2-7; 7 bases map to TRBD1. Germline lookup yields CDR1 LNHDA and CDR2 SQIVND (reference sequence). Trimming at V came to 5 bases and at J to 4 bases, leaving 5 bases not matched to a gene. The CDR3 totals 13 residues. The DNA of the CDR3 is TGTGCCAGTAGTTTCGGACAGGAGTACGAGCAGTACTTC. Translating it yields CASSFGQEYEQYF.